This TCR beta chain was profiled in a study of T cells in Graves' hyperthyroidism and ophthalmopathy. Overall study context: Once the initial diagnosis was made, peripheral blood was obtained before any treatment.

TCR beta CDR3 sequences were amplified from RNA transcripts. The HTBI primer set drove a first-round RT-PCR of the TCR CDR3. MiXCR was run by TCRdb on the multiplex PCR reads, yielding one entry per CDR3 protein. The top ten clones hold approximately 15% of a sample with 600,000 to 850,000 distinct CDR3 sequences, around a sixth of them seen once. CDR1 and CDR2 from the germline V gene are SQVTM and ANQGSEA. The CDR3 sequence is 18 residues long. V shed 6 bases, J shed 1 base, and the junction held 15 bases outside the gene matches. The chain joins TRBV29-1 to TRBJ1-4, with 9 bases matching TRBD1. Material: blood. The clonotype comes from a woman aged 45-59 years with Graves' hyperthyroidism that later progressed to Graves' ophthalmopathy. The chain's CDR3 is CSVIPGQGRYGTNEKLFF. The DNA for the CDR3 is TGCAGCGTCATTCCCGGACAGGGGCGGTATGGAACTAATGAAAAACTGTTTTTT.